These T cell receptor beta chains were read from a single sample in a study of shared clonotypes between healthy human individuals. Sequencing used immunoSEQ multiplex PCR; TCRdb keeps in-frame clones, though not all of them. Here the sample spans some 2 million clones, about 94% being singletons. Sequenced sample: naive CD8+ T cells sorted from blood. These receptors were obtained from a young man in good health. Both conserved end residues are trimmed from each CDR3.

ASSLARGSNEQY	TRBV5-6	TRBJ2-7
AWNRGDYEQY	TRBV30	TRBJ2-7
ASSTRTGVGYEQY	TRBV19	TRBJ2-7
ASSLVLVNEQF	TRBV7-9	TRBJ2-1
ASSLGSGPQH	TRBV7-9	TRBJ1-5
ASSDFHTEAF	TRBV6-1	TRBJ1-1
ASSKGGYNEQF	TRBV6-1	TRBJ2-1
ASSDLGEGEGETQY	TRBV6-1	TRBJ2-5
ASSFEGQFS	TRBV28	TRBJ2-7
ASSSDANQPQH	TRBV6-5	TRBJ1-5
ASSQEEGGTNEKLF	TRBV4-1	TRBJ1-4
SADYGYT	TRBV20-1	TRBJ1-2
ASSLRGGDYEQY	TRBV27	TRBJ2-7
ASSQEARADEKLF	TRBV4-1	TRBJ1-4
ASSYGGRGYEQY	TRBV6-5	TRBJ2-7
ASSIRGPAAYEQY	TRBV19	TRBJ2-7
ASSSGGVCYGYT	TRBV21-1	TRBJ1-2
ASSQDRTGVGSNEQF	TRBV4-3	TRBJ2-1
ASSLSVGGNTEAF	TRBV27	TRBJ1-1